The following is a TCR beta chain sequence with its context. Mismatch with germline at one junction end may stem from a read error. The length of the CDR3 is 15 residues. Germline CDR1 SGHTA, CDR2 FQGNSA. This sample was included in a study of blood T cell repertoires in COVID-19. Study information: Whether acute or convalescent, the COVID-19 samples came from the United States, Italy and Spain.

In the original analysis: How many nucleated cells were present was estimated from reference gene primer amplification. Sequencing used immunoSEQ multiplex PCR; TCRdb keeps in-frame clones, though not all of them. The V and J calls and clone size are taken from that table; D and trimming were inferred from the DNA. The sample lists about 330,000 clones, around 89% occurring once. The V gene is TRBV7-2, the J gene TRBJ2-1; 12 bases match TRBD2. The source is a woman in her forties or fifties with active or convalescent COVID-19. Sequenced material: peripheral blood. CDR3 DNA sequence: TGTGCCAGCAGCCTAGCGGGGGGGAACTACAATGAGCAGTTCTTC. This sequence encodes CASSLAGGNYNEQFF.